The sequence of this T cell receptor beta chain was determined in a study of radiation and T cells in renal cell carcinoma. Study findings and constraints: No pretreatment tumor biopsies were available for baseline clonotypes. Top tumor clonotypes rose in blood 2 weeks post-radiation, then contracted.

Stated time point: blood 2 weeks post-SBRT. Described treatment: 15 Gy SBRT to primary tumor, nephrectomy 4 weeks later. Serial blood draws occurred at baseline and 2 and 4 weeks post-SBRT. This renal cell carcinoma was of the clear cell type. The V gene's germline CDR1 is SGHRS and CDR2 YFSETQ. The trim removed 3 bases at V and 2 bases at J, leaving 0 bases unmatched. This CDR3 has 14 residues. Remarks on this clone: What it binds is not known.

Clones were sequenced by immunoSEQ multiplex PCR, and TCRdb holds only the in-frame ones, with some missing. The sample carries about 120,000 clones, around 85% recorded once. V gene TRBV5-1 combines with J gene TRBJ2-7, with 12 bases matching TRBD1. Source: blood, taken from a patient whose treatment included radiotherapy and nephrectomy. This receptor was taken from a man aged 45-65 years with renal cell carcinoma. CDR3 bases: TGCGCCAGCAGCTGGGACAGGGGGCCCTACGAGCAGTACTTC. Translating it yields CASSWDRGPYEQYF.